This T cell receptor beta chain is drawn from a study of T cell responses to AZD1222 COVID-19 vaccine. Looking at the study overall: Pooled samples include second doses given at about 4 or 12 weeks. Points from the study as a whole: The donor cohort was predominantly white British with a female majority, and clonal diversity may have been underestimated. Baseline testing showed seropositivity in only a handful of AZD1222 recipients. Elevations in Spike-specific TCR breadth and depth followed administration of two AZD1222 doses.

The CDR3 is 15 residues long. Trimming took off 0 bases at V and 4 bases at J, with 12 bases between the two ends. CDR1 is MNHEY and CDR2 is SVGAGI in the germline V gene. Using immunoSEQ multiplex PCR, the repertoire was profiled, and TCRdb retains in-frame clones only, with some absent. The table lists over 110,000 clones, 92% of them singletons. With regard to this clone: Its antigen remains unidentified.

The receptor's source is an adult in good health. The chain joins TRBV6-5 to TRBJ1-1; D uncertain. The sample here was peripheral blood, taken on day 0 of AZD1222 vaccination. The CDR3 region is CASSYSGRAGTEAFF. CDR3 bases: TGTGCCAGCAGTTACTCAGGAAGAGCTGGCACTGAAGCTTTCTTT.